This note documents a single T cell receptor beta chain sequence. Antigen specificity is unknown. Generation of cDNA took place in eight separate reactions per sample. Addition of UMIs with a 6-nucleotide sample barcode was achieved by template switching. TCRdb re-called the 5' RACE reads and catalogs CDR3 proteins one per entry, DNA excluded. Its listing shows over 150,000 distinct CDR3 sequences. CDR3 size: 17 residues. Germline loops: CDR1 SGHAT, CDR2 FQNNGV. The data were taken from a study of monozygotic twins with inflammatory bowel disease. General study results and limits: A single strong IBD-associated signal or clonotype was not supported by the findings.

The chain carries TRBV11-2 and TRBJ2-6; TCRdb's D gene call, TRBD1, goes unchecked for lack of DNA. The origin of this receptor is a human donor with ulcerative colitis or Crohn's disease, or a healthy co-twin of an affected twin (not recorded which). Sequenced sample: blood. CDR3 sequence: CASRTTGGGYGANVLTF. Using reference TRBV11-2 and TRBJ2-6 for the parts outside the CDR3, the full variable domain is EAGVAQSPRYKIIEKRQSVAFWCNPISGHATLYWYQQILGQGPKLLIQFQNNGVVDDSQLPKDRFSAERLKGVDSTLKIQPAKLEDSAVYLCASRTTGGGYGANVLTFGAGSRLTVL.